The next 25 T cell receptor beta chains were all read from a single sample in a study of Ad26.COV2.S vaccination and SARS-CoV-2 variants. Measured with immunoSEQ multiplex PCR; TCRdb has only the in-frame clones, and not every one. The repertoire holds a few hundred thousand clones, with about four fifths as singletons. As for treatment: 15 to 20 received Ad26.COV2.S at low or high dose, single or two shots; roughly five received placebo; per-sample allocation not given. Samples came from day 63 after the first vaccine or placebo injection. Material: peripheral blood, obtained in a trial of Ad26.COV2.S vaccine versus placebo. The origin of the receptors is a person aged 18-60 years who received the Ad26.COV2.S COVID-19 vaccine or a placebo.

The rearrangement joins TRBV7-8 to TRBJ2-7; D remains unclear. This CDR3 comprises 17 residues. With 1 base removed from V and 0 bases from J, the gap between germline ends came to 16 bases. Germline assignment: CDR1 SGHVS and CDR2 FQNEAQ. The CDR3 region has the DNA TGTGCCAGCAGCTTAGACGGGCTTGGCCTGAGCTCCTACGAGCAGTACTTC. It yields the protein CASSLDGLGLSSYEQYF.

V is TRBV7-3 and J is TRBJ1-2, with a tentative D call TRBD1 (5 bases). Germline CDR1 and CDR2: SGHTA and FQGTGA. The CDR3 is made up of 13 amino acids. The V gene lost 0 bases and the J gene lost 5 bases, with 7 bases spanning the gap. This CDR3 is CASSLTGEYGYTF. In DNA, the CDR3 is TGTGCCAGCAGCTTAACAGGGGAGTATGGCTACACCTTC. The full variable domain, with the rest looked up from reference TRBV7-3 and TRBJ1-2, is GAGVSQTPSNKVTEKGKYVELRCDPISGHTALYWYRQSLGQGPEFLIYFQGTGAADDSGLPNDRFFAVRPEGSVSTLKIQRTERGDSAVYLCASSLTGEYGYTFGSGTRLTVV.

The chain recombines TRBV9 with TRBJ2-1, with 8 positions matching TRBD2. CDR1 is SGDLS, CDR2 YYNGEE, per germline. The CDR3 runs 15 residues. The ends lost 0 bases at V and 9 bases at J; junction bases unmatched: 8. In nucleotides, the CDR3 is TGTGCCAGCAGCGTAGGGACGGGAGGGATCGGTGAGCAGTTCTTC. It codes for CASSVGTGGIGEQFF.

The chain uses TRBV18 and TRBJ1-3, with unresolved D. Germline V gene lookup returns CDR1 KGHSH and CDR2 LQKENI. The CDR3 spans 14 residues. Trimming removed 2 bases at V and 4 bases at J, with 9 bases between. The CDR3 sequence is CASSPGTAGNTIYF. The CDR3 nucleotides read TGTGCCAGCTCACCAGGAACAGCCGGAAACACCATATATTTT.

The chain joins TRBV7-9 to TRBJ1-1, with D unresolved. V was clipped by 11 bases and J by 0 bases, with 1 base between them. Germline CDR1 and CDR2: SEHNR and FQNEAQ (reference sequence). The CDR3 is made up of 9 amino acids. CDR3 bases: TGTGCCCTGAACACTGAAGCTTTCTTT. Translating gives CALNTEAFF.

The J gene is TRBJ1-5, the V gene TRBV14; possibly TRBD1 for D (5 bases). CDR3 length: 13 amino acids. From germline, CDR1 is SGHDN and CDR2 FVKESK. V shed 4 bases and J shed 2 bases, with 6 bases lying between them. DNA for the CDR3: TGTGCCAGCAGCCGCAGGGGCAATCAGCCCCAGCATTTT. Amino acids: CASSRRGNQPQHF.

This clone was observed once. The chain combines TRBV20-1 with TRBJ1-2; no definite D call. The V and J ends lost 5 bases and 4 bases respectively, with 8 bases between them. CDR3 length equals 11 residues. CDR1 and CDR2 (germline): DFQATT, SNEGSKA (reference sequence). CDR3 nucleotide sequence: TGCAGTGCTGGAGGTAGCTATGGCTACACCTTC. Amino acids: CSAGGSYGYTF.

This rearrangement joins TRBV4-1 to TRBJ1-2, with D possibly matching TRBD1 (6 bases). V was pared by 4 bases and J by 6 bases, with 21 bases between. Germline V gives CDR1 MGHRA, CDR2 YSYEKL. CDR3 length equals 16 residues. CDR3 DNA sequence: TGCGCCAGCAGCCCGAAGCTAGGACAGTATCCCCATGGCTACACCTTC. This codes for CASSPKLGQYPHGYTF.

The chain uses TRBV5-1 and TRBJ2-1, with 9 bases aligning to TRBD2. Trimming cost V 7 bases and J 5 bases; bases outside gene matches: 10. CDR1 is SGHRS, CDR2 YFSETQ, per germline. The length of the CDR3 is 15 residues. In nucleotides, the CDR3 is TGCGCCAGCCTCGAAGGGGCGGGAGGGAACAATGAGCAGTTCTTC. It specifies CASLEGAGGNNEQFF.

CDR3 coding DNA: TGTGCCAGCAGCCCACGGACGACCCAAGAGACCCAGTACTTC. The encoded protein is CASSPRTTQETQYF. The gene calls are TRBV11-2 and TRBJ2-5, with D hard to call. Between the trimmed V and J ends, which lost 5 bases and 1 base, there was a span of 11 bases. The CDR3 is 14 amino acids. Germline values: CDR1 SGHAT, CDR2 FQNNGV. Variable domain in full (rest from reference TRBV11-2 and TRBJ2-5): EAGVAQSPRYKIIEKRQSVAFWCNPISGHATLYWYQQILGQGPKLLIQFQNNGVVDDSQLPKDRFSAERLKGVDSTLKIQPAKLEDSAVYLCASSPRTTQETQYFGPGTRLLVL.

The chain employs TRBV19 and TRBJ2-1, with D hard to call. In germline, CDR1 is LNHDA, CDR2 SQIVND (reference sequence). The CDR3 extends over 14 amino acids. V was shortened by 10 bases and J by 3 bases, with 16 bases between the two germline ends. CDR3 coding DNA: TGTGCCACAATGGCAGGCTCTTTCTACAATGAGCAGTTCTTC. This gives the protein CATMAGSFYNEQFF.

This chain uses TRBV4-1 with TRBJ1-2; D ambiguous. Germline CDR1 is MGHRA and CDR2 is YSYEKL. V gave up 4 bases and J gave up 4 bases, with 10 bases separating them. There are 13 residues in the CDR3. The CDR3: CASSPDLGYGYTF. CDR3 coding DNA: TGCGCCAGCAGCCCCGACCTCGGCTATGGCTACACCTTC.

This clone appeared once. The identical CDR3 is also encoded by other nucleotide sequences in the sample. J is TRBJ2-7 and V is TRBV6-5; 8 bases map to TRBD1. Looked up from germline, CDR1 is MNHEY and CDR2 is SVGAGI. The CDR3 has 15 residues. The V segment lost 0 bases and the J segment 0 bases; nucleotides outside the gene matches: 1. The DNA of the CDR3 is TGTGCCAGCAGTTACTCGGGGACAGGCTCCTACGAGCAGTACTTC. It translates to CASSYSGTGSYEQYF.

V gene TRBV4-2 combines with J gene TRBJ2-3; no clear D gene. Between the trimmed V and J ends, which lost 5 bases and 8 bases, there was a span of 11 bases. The CDR3 consists of 12 residues. Germline CDR1 and CDR2: LGHNA and YNFKEQ. The CDR3 DNA follows: TGTGCCAGCAGCTATGGCGAAGGTACGCAGTATTTT. It codes for CASSYGEGTQYF.

The rearrangement uses TRBV29-1 and TRBJ2-7, with D possibly being TRBD1 (6 bases). Trimming removed 5 bases at V and 1 base at J, with 9 bases between. This CDR3 has 12 amino acids. Germline lookup yields CDR1 SQVTM and CDR2 ANQGSEA. The CDR3 DNA is TGCAGCGTTCTTCAGGGGTCCTACGAGCAGTACTTC. Translation gives CSVLQGSYEQYF.

The chain uses TRBV12-5 and TRBJ2-7; no firm D call. The V gene's germline CDR1 is LGHNT and CDR2 FRNRAP. This CDR3 contains 14 residues. V shed 3 bases and J shed 5 bases, with 14 bases lying between them. This CDR3 reads CASGFPPDLDEQYF. CDR3 sequence (DNA): TGTGCTAGTGGTTTCCCACCCGACTTGGACGAGCAGTACTTC.

This clone came up once. This sequence joins TRBV10-2 and TRBJ2-1; D unclear. The CDR3 loop spans 10 amino acids. Germline V lookup: CDR1 WSHSY, CDR2 SAAADI. Trimming pared 3 bases from V and 10 bases from J, leaving 4 bases between. As DNA, the CDR3 is TGCGCCAGCAGTGAAGGGGAGCAGTTCTTC. Translated: CASSEGEQFF.

This chain joins TRBV15 and TRBJ2-3; TRBD2 aligns across 15 bases. V shed 5 bases, J shed 6 bases, and the junction held 3 bases outside the gene matches. CDR3 size: 15 residues. CDR1 is LNHNV and CDR2 is YYDKDF in the germline V gene (reference sequence). CDR3 coding DNA: TGTGCCACCAGCTCCGGGACTAGCGGGGGGGATACGCAGTATTTT. Translated, it gives CATSSGTSGGDTQYF. Combining the CDR3 with reference TRBV15 and TRBJ2-3 gives the whole variable domain DAMVIQNPRYQVTQFGKPVTLSCSQTLNHNVMYWYQQKSSQAPKLLFHYYDKDFNNEADTPDNFQSRRPNTSFCFLDIRSPGLGDTAMYLCATSSGTSGGDTQYFGPGTRLTVL.

V and J are TRBV12-3 or TRBV12-4 and TRBJ1-5, with D unclear. Trimming pared 4 bases from V and 4 bases from J, leaving 8 bases between. This CDR3 spans 13 amino acids. This CDR3 reads CASSSDRNQPQHF. CDR3 coding DNA: TGTGCCAGCAGTTCAGACCGAAATCAGCCCCAGCATTTT.

The rearrangement joins TRBV21-1 to TRBJ2-5; TRBD2, as called in the table, went unchecked against the DNA. TRBV21-1 is listed as a pseudogene. The length of the CDR3 is 17 residues. The CDR3 loop reads CASSKVRNEARGETQYF. The DNA for the CDR3 is TGTGCCAGCAGCAAAGTAAGGAATGAGGCCCGGGGAGAGACCCAGTACTTC.

This chain uses TRBV11-3 with TRBJ2-2; possibly TRBD1 for D (5 bases). Germline V gene data show CDR1 as SGHNT and CDR2 as YENEEA. The CDR3 consists of 13 residues. Trimming left V 5 bases short and J 4 bases short, with 8 bases between. CDR3 amino acids: CASSTGVTGELFF. In nucleotides, the CDR3 is TGTGCCAGCAGCACAGGCGTCACCGGGGAGCTGTTTTTT.

The CDR3 protein is CASSYSKNSPLHF. CDR3 nucleotide sequence: TGTGCCAGCAGTTACTCGAAGAATTCACCCCTCCACTTT. This rearrangement joins TRBV6-6 to TRBJ1-6; D not resolved. The CDR3 sequence is 13 residues long. The V gene's germline CDR1 is MNHNY and CDR2 SVGAGI (reference sequence). V was pared by 0 bases and J by 7 bases, with 4 bases between.

The rearrangement joins TRBV2 to TRBJ1-5; D is unclear. V lost 5 bases, J lost 6 bases, and 11 bases lay in between. The germline gives CDR1 SNHLY, CDR2 FYNNEI. The CDR3 loop spans 13 amino acids. CDR3 amino acids: CASSPGSGQPQHF. The CDR3 region has the DNA TGTGCCAGCAGTCCGGGGTCCGGTCAGCCCCAGCATTTT.

The genes are TRBV10-1 and TRBJ1-5; no firm D call. Germline V gene sequence: CDR1 WNHNN, CDR2 SYGVQD (reference sequence). V was clipped by 0 bases and J by 4 bases, with 4 bases between them. This CDR3 comprises 13 residues. Here the CDR3 DNA reads TGCGCCAGCAGTGAGTCGGGGAATCAGCCCCAGCATTTT. Encoded protein: CASSESGNQPQHF.

This clone was observed a handful of times. This rearrangement joins TRBV4-1 to TRBJ2-7; a possible D gene is TRBD2 (6 bases). The CDR3 totals 18 residues. Germline assignment: CDR1 MGHRA and CDR2 YSYEKL. V shed 4 bases and J shed 2 bases, with 24 bases lying between them. The CDR3 protein is CASSPLSPGSGFTYEQYF. CDR3 coding DNA: TGCGCCAGCAGCCCTCTGTCCCCTGGGAGCGGGTTTACCTACGAGCAGTACTTC.